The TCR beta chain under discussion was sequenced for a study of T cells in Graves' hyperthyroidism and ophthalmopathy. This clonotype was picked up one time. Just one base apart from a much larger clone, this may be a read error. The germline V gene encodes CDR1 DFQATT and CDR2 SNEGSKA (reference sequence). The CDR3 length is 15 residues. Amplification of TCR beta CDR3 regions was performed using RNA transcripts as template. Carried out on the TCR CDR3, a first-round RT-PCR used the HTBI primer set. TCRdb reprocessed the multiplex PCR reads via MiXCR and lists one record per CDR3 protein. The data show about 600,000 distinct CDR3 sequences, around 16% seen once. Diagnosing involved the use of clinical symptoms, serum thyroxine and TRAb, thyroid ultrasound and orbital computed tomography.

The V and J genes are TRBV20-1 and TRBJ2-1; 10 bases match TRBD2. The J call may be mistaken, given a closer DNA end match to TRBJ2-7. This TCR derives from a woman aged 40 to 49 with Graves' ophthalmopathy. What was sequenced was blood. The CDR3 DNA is TGCAGTGCTGGGTCGGGACTAGCGCTCTACAATGAGCAGTACTTC. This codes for CSAGSGLALYNEQYF.